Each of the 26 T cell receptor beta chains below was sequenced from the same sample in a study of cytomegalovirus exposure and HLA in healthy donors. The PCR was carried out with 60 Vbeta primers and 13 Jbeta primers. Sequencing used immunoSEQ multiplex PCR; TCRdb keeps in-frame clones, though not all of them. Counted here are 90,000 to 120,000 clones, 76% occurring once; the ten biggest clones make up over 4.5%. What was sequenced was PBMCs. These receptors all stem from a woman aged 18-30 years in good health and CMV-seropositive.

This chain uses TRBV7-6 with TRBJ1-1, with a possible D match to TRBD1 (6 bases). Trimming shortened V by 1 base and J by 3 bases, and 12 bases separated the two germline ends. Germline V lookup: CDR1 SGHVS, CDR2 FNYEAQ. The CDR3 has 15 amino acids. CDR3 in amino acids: CASSLGRQGYTEAFF. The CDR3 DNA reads TGTGCCAGCAGCTTAGGACGGCAGGGGTACACTGAAGCTTTCTTT.

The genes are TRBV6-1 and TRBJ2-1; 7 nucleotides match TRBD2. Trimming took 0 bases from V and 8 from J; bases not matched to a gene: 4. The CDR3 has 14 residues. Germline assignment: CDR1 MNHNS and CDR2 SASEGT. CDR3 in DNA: TGTGCCAGCAGTGAAGCGGGAGGGCCGTATGAGCAGTTCTTC. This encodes CASSEAGGPYEQFF.

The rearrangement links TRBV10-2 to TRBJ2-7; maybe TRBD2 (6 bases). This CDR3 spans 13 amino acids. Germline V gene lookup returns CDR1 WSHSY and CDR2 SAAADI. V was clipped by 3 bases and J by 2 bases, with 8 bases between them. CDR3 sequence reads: CASSDREPYEQYF. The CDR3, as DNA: TGCGCCAGCAGTGATCGGGAGCCCTACGAGCAGTACTTC.

The CDR3 sequence: CASGGGIQETQYF. The CDR3 DNA is TGTGCCAGCGGGGGGGGGATCCAAGAGACCCAGTACTTC. The genes are TRBV6-5 and TRBJ2-5, with 7 bases fitting TRBD2. V was pared by 8 bases and J by 1 base, with 4 bases of the junction left unmatched. The CDR3 contains 13 residues. Germline values: CDR1 MNHEY, CDR2 SVGAGI.

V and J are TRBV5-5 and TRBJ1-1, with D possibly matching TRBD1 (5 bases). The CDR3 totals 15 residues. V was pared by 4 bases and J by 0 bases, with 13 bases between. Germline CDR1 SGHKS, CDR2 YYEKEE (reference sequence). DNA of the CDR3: TGTGCCAGCAGCAGAGTCGGGGGGGTGAACACTGAAGCTTTCTTT. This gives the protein CASSRVGGVNTEAFF. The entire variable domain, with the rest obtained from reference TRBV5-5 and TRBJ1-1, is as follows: DAGVTQSPTHLIKTRGQQVTLRCSPISGHKSVSWYQQVLGQGPQFIFQYYEKEERGRGNFPDRFSARQFPNYSSELNVNALLLGDSALYLCASSRVGGVNTEAFFGQGTRLTVV.

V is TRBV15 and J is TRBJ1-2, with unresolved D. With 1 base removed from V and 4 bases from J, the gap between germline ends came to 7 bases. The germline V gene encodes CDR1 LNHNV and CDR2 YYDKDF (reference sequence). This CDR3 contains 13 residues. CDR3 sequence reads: CATSRGVSYGYTF. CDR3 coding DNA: TGTGCCACCAGCAGAGGAGTGAGCTATGGCTACACCTTC. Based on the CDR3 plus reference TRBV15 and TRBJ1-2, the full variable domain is DAMVIQNPRYQVTQFGKPVTLSCSQTLNHNVMYWYQQKSSQAPKLLFHYYDKDFNNEADTPDNFQSRRPNTSFCFLDIRSPGLGDTAMYLCATSRGVSYGYTFGSGTRLTVV.

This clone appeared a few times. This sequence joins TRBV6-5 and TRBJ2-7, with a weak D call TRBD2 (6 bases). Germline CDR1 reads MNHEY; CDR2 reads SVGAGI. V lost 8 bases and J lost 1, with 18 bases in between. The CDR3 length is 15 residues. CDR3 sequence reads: CASAYGVRGSYEQYF. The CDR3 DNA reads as TGTGCCAGCGCGTACGGGGTTCGGGGGTCCTACGAGCAGTACTTC.

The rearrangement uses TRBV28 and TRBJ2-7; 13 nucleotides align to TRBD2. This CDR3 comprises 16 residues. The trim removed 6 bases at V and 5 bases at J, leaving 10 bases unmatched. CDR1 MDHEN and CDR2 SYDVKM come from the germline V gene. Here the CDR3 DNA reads TGTGCCAGCAGCAGGACTAGCGGGAGTACGAACCACGAGCAGTACTTC. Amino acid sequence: CASSRTSGSTNHEQYF.

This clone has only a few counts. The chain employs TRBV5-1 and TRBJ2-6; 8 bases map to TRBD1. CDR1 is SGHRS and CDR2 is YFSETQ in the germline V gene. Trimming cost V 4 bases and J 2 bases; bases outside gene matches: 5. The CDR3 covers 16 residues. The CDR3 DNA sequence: TGCGCCAGCAGCCCTGGACAGGGAACTGGGGCCAACGTCCTGACTTTC. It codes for CASSPGQGTGANVLTF.

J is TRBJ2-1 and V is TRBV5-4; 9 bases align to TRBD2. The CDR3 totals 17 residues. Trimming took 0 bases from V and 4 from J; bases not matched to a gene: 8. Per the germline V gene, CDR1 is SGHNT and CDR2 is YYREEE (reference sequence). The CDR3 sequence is CASSLDPPGLAYNEQFF. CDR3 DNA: TGTGCCAGCAGCTTGGATCCCCCCGGACTAGCGTACAATGAGCAGTTCTTC.

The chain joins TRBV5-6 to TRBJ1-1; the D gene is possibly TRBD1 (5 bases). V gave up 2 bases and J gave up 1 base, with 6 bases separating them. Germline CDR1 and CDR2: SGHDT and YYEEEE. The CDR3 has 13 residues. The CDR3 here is CASSFGANTEAFF. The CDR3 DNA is TGTGCCAGCAGCTTTGGGGCGAACACTGAAGCTTTCTTT.

The CDR3, as DNA: TGTGCCAGCAGTTATTGGGACAAAAAATCCTACGAGCAGTACTTC. Its protein product is CASSYWDKKSYEQYF. This rearrangement joins TRBV28 to TRBJ2-7; tentatively, D is TRBD1 (6 bases). The CDR3 extends over 15 amino acids. The germline V gene has CDR1 MDHEN and CDR2 SYDVKM. Trimming removed 4 bases at V and 1 base at J, with 14 bases between.

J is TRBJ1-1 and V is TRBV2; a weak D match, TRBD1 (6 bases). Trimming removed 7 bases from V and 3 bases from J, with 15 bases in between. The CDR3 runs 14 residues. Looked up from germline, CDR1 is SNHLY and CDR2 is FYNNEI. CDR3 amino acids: CASTIQGGHTEAFF. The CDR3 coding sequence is TGTGCCAGCACCATACAGGGCGGGCACACTGAAGCTTTCTTT.

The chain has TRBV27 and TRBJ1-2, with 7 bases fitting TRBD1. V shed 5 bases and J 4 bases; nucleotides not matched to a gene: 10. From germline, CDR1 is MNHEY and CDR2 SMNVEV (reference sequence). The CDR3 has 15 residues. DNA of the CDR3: TGTGCCAGCAGTCGGGGAGGACAGGCCAGCTATGGCTACACCTTC. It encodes CASSRGGQASYGYTF.

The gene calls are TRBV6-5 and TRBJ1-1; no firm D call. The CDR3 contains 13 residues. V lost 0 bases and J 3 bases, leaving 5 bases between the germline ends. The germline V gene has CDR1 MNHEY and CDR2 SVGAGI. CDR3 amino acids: CASSYSRYTEAFF. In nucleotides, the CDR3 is TGTGCCAGCAGTTACTCGAGGTACACTGAAGCTTTCTTT.

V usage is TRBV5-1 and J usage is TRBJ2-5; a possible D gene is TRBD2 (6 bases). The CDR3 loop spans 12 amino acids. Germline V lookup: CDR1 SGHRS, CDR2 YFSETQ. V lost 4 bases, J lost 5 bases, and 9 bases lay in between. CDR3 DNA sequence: TGCGCCAGCAGCCCTGGAGGGGAGACCCAGTACTTC. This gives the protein CASSPGGETQYF. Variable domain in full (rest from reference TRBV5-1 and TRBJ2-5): KAGVTQTPRYLIKTRGQQVTLSCSPISGHRSVSWYQQTPGQGLQFLFEYFSETQRNKGNFPGRFSGRQFSNSRSEMNVSTLELGDSALYLCASSPGGETQYFGPGTRLLVL.

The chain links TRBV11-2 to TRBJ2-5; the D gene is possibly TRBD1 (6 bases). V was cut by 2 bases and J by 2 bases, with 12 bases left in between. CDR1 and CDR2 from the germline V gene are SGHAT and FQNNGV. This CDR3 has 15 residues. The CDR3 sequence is CASSLSTGGQETQYF. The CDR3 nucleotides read TGTGCCAGCAGCTTATCGACAGGAGGTCAAGAGACCCAGTACTTC.

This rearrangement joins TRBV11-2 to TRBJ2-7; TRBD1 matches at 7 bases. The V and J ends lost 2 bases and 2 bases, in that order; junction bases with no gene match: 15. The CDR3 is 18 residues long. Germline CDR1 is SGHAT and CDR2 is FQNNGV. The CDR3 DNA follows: TGTGCCAGCAGCTTATATGTAGGCAGGGGGAAAGGGGCCTACGAGCAGTACTTC. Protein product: CASSLYVGRGKGAYEQYF.

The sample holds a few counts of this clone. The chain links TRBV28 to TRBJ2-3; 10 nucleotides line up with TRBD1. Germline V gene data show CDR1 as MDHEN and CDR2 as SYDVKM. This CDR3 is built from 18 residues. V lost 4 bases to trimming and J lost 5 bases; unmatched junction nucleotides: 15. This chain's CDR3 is CASSSLPGTGALVDTQYF. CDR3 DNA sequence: TGTGCCAGCAGTTCACTTCCCGGGACAGGGGCGCTTGTAGATACGCAGTATTTT.

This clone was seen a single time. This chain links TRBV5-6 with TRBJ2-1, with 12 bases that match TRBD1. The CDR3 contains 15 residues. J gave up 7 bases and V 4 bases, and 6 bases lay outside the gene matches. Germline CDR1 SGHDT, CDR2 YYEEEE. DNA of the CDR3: TGTGCCAGCAGCCCCGGGACAGGGGGCTGGAATGAGCAGTTCTTC. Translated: CASSPGTGGWNEQFF.

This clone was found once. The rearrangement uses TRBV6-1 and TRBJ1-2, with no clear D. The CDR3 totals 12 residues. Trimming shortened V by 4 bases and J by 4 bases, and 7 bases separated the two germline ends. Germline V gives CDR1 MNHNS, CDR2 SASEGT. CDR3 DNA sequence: TGTGCCAGCAGTGCCGAGATCTATGGCTACACCTTC. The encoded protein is CASSAEIYGYTF.

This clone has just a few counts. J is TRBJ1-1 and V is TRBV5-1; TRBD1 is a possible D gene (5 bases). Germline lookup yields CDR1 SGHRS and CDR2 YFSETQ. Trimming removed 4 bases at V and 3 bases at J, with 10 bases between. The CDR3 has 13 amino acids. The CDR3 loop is CASSREGDTEAFF. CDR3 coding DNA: TGCGCCAGCAGCCGAGAAGGGGACACTGAAGCTTTCTTT.

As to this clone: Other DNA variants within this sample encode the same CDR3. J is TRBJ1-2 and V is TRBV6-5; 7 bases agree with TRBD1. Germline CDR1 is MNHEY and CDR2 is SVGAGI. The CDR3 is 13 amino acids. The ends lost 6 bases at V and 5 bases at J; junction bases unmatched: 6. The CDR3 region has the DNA TGTGCCAGCAGCCGGACAGGTTCTTATGGCTACACCTTC. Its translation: CASSRTGSYGYTF.

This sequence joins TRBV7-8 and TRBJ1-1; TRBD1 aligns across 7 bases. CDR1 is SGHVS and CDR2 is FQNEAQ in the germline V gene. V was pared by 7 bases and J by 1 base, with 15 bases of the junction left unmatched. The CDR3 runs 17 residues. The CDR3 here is CASTYGGQKYGNTEAFF. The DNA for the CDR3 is TGTGCCAGCACCTATGGGGGACAGAAGTATGGGAACACTGAAGCTTTCTTT.

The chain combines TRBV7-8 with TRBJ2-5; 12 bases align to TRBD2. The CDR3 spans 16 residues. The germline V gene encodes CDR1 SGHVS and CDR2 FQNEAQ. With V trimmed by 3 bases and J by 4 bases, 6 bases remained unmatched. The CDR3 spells CASSFQTSGSGETQYF. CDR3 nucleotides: TGTGCCAGCAGCTTCCAGACTAGCGGGAGTGGAGAGACCCAGTACTTC.

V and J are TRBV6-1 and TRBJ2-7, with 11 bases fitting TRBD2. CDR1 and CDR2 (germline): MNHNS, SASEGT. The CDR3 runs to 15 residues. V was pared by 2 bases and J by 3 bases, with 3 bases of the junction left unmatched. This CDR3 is CASSERLAGGYEQYF. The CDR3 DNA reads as TGTGCCAGCAGTGAAAGGCTAGCGGGGGGCTACGAGCAGTACTTC.